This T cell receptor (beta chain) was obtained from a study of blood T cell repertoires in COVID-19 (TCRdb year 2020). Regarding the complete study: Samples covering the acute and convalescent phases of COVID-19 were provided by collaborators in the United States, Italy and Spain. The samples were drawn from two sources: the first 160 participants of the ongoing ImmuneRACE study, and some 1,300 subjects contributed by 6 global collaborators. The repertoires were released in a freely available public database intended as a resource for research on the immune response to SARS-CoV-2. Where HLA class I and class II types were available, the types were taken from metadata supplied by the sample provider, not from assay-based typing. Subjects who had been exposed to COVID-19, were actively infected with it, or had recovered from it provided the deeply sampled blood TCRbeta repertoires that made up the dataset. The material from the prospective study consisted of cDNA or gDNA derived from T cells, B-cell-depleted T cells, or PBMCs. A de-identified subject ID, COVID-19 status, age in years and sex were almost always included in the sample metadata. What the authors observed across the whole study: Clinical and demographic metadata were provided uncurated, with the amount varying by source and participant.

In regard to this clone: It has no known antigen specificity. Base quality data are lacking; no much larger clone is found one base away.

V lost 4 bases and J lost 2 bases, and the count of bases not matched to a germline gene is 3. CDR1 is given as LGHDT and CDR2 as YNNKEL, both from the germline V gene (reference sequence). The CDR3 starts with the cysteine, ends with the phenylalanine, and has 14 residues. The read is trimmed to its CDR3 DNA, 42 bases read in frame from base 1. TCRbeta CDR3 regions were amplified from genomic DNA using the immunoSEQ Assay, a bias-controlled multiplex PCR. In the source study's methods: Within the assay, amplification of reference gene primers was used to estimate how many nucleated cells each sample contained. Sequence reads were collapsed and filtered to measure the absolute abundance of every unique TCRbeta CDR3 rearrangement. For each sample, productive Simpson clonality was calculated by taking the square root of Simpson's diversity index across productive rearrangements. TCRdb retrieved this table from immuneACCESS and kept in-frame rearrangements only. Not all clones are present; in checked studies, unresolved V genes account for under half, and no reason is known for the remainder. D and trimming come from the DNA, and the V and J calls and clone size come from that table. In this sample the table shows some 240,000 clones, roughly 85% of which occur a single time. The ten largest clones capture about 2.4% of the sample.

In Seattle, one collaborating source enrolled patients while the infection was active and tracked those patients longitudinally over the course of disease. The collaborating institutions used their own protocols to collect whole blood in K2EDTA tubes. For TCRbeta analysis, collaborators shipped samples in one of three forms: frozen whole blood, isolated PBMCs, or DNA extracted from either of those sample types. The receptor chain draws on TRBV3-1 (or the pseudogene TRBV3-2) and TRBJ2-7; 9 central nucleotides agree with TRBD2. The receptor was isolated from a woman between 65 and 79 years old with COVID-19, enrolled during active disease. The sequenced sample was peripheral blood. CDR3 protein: CASSLGLATYEQYF. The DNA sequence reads TGTGCCAGCAGCCTTGGACTAGCGACCTACGAGCAGTACTTC.